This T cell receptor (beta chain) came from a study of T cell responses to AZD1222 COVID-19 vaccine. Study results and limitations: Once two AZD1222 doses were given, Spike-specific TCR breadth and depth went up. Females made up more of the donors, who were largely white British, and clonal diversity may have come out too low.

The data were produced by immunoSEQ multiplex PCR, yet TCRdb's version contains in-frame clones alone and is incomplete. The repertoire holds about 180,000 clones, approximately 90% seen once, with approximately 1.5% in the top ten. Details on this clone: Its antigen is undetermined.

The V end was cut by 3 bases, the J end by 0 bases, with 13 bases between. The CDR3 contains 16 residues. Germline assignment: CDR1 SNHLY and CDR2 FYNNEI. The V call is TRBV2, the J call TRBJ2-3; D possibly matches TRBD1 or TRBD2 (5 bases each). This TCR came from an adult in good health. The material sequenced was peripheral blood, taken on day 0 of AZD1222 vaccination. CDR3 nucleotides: TGTGCCAGCAGTGATTATGGGGGACCTAGCACAGATACGCAGTATTTT. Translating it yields CASSDYGGPSTDTQYF.